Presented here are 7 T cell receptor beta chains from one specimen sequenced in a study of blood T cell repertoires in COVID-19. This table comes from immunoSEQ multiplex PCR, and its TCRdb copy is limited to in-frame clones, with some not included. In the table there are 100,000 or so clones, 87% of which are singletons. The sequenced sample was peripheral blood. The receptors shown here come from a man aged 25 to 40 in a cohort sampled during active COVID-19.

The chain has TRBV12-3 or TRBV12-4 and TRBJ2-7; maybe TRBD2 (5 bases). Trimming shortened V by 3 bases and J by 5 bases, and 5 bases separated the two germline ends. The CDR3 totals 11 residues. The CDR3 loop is CASSFGDEQYF. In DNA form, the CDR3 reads TGTGCCAGCAGTTTCGGGGACGAGCAGTACTTC.

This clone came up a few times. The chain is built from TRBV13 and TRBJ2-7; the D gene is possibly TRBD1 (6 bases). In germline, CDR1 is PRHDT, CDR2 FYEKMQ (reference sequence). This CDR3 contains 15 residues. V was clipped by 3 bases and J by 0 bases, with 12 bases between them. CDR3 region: CASSLGTSNSYEQYF. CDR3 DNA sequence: TGTGCCAGCAGCTTGGGGACATCTAACTCCTACGAGCAGTACTTC.

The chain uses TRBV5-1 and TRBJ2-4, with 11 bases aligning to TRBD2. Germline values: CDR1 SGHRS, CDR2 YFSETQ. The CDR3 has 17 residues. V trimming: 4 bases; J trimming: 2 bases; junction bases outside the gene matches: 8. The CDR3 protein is CASSPLSGGAPKNIQYF. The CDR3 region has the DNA TGCGCCAGCAGCCCCCTTAGCGGGGGGGCCCCCAAAAACATTCAGTACTTC.

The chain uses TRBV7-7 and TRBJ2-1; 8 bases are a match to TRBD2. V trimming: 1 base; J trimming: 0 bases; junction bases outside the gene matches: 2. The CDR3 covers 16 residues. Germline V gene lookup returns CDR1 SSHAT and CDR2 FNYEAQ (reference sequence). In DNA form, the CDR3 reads TGTGCCAGCAGCTTAGTAGCGGGGAGCTCCTACAATGAGCAGTTCTTC. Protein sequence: CASSLVAGSSYNEQFF.

The CDR3 protein is CSASGGPLGDEQYF. The CDR3 DNA sequence: TGCAGTGCTAGTGGAGGGCCGTTAGGCGACGAGCAGTACTTC. The chain employs TRBV20-1 and TRBJ2-7; tentatively, D is TRBD2 (6 bases). This CDR3 region has 14 residues. Trimming took 3 bases from V and 5 from J, leaving 17 bases between them. CDR1 and CDR2 from the germline V gene are DFQATT and SNEGSKA (reference sequence).

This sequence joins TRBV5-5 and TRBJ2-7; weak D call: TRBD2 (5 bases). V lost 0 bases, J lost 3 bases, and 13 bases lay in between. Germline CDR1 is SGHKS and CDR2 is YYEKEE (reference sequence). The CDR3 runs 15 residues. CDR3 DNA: TGTGCCAGCAGCTTGGCCGGGGATGAGAGCTACGAGCAGTACTTC. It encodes CASSLAGDESYEQYF.

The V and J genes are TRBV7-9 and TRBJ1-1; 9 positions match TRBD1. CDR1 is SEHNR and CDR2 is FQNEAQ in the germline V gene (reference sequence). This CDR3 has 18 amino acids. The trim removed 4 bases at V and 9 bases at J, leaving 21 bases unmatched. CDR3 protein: CASSSRVPPTGGSLKAFF. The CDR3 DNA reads TGTGCCAGCAGCTCCCGGGTCCCACCCACAGGGGGCAGCCTTAAAGCTTTCTTT.